The 32 T cell receptor beta chains reported below all come from one sample, sequenced in a study of blood T cell repertoires in COVID-19. The data were produced by immunoSEQ multiplex PCR, yet TCRdb's version contains in-frame clones alone and is incomplete. The data hold approximately 140,000 clones, with more than 75% observed a single time. Sequencing input: peripheral blood. Receptors originate from a man between 60 and 75 years old with active or convalescent COVID-19.

The genes are TRBV9 and TRBJ2-7; possible D gene TRBD2, 6 bases. V was pared by 0 bases and J by 5 bases, with 12 bases between. The CDR3 sequence is 14 residues long. Germline CDR1 and CDR2: SGDLS and YYNGEE. CDR3 sequence reads: CASSVGLSGDEQYF. In DNA, the CDR3 is TGTGCCAGCAGCGTAGGTCTTAGCGGAGACGAGCAGTACTTC.

This clone turned up a few times. CDR3 protein: CASSDWGLQTGDEQFF. DNA for the CDR3: TGTGCCAGCAGCGACTGGGGACTCCAGACGGGCGATGAGCAGTTCTTC. The chain has TRBV7-9 and TRBJ2-1, with D possibly TRBD2 on 6 matching bases. V was clipped by 5 bases and J by 8 bases, with 22 bases between them. This CDR3 contains 16 residues. The germline CDR1 and CDR2 sequences are SEHNR and FQNEAQ (reference sequence).

The chain is built from TRBV3-1 (or the pseudogene TRBV3-2) and TRBJ2-1, with D maybe TRBD2 (5 bases). The CDR3 covers 15 residues. V was trimmed by 1 base and J by 5 bases, leaving 12 bases between them. Germline V gene lookup returns CDR1 LGHDT and CDR2 YNNKEL (reference sequence). The CDR3 loop is CASSQAGLAHNEQFF. CDR3 coding DNA: TGTGCCAGCAGCCAAGCGGGCCTAGCCCACAATGAGCAGTTCTTC.

This chain links TRBV4-3 with TRBJ1-1; the match to TRBD1 covers 7 bases. The junction had 11 bases not matched to a gene; V was cut back by 0 bases and J by 4 bases. The CDR3 covers 17 residues. Germline V gene lookup returns CDR1 LGHNA and CDR2 YSLEER. The CDR3 is CASSQDETGTLGTEAFF. The CDR3, as DNA: TGCGCCAGCAGCCAAGATGAGACAGGGACGTTGGGCACTGAAGCTTTCTTT.

The chain joins TRBV6-5 to TRBJ2-3, with D possibly matching TRBD2 (6 bases). The CDR3 is 15 amino acids. Germline loops: CDR1 MNHEY, CDR2 SVGAGI. Trimming removed 2 bases from V and 1 base from J, with 10 bases in between. The CDR3 DNA reads TGTGCCAGCAGTTACGGGGGGTACCGCACAGATACGCAGTATTTT. The encoded protein is CASSYGGYRTDTQYF.

V and J are TRBV11-2 and TRBJ2-5; weak D call: TRBD1 (6 bases). Deletions cut 5 bases from V and 1 base from J, with 8 bases between. There are 13 residues in the CDR3. Germline loops: CDR1 SGHAT, CDR2 FQNNGV. The CDR3 protein is CASSPGAQETQYF. CDR3 nucleotides: TGTGCCAGCAGCCCAGGGGCCCAAGAGACCCAGTACTTC. Variable domain in full (rest from reference TRBV11-2 and TRBJ2-5): EAGVAQSPRYKIIEKRQSVAFWCNPISGHATLYWYQQILGQGPKLLIQFQNNGVVDDSQLPKDRFSAERLKGVDSTLKIQPAKLEDSAVYLCASSPGAQETQYFGPGTRLLVL.

The chain recombines TRBV4-1 with TRBJ1-1, with TRBD1 matching 9 bases. Looked up from germline, CDR1 is MGHRA and CDR2 is YSYEKL. The CDR3 spans 14 residues. The V gene end was trimmed by 3 bases and the J gene end by 7 bases; junction bases not matched to a gene: 6. The CDR3 sequence is CASSHEGQGYEAFF. The CDR3 DNA is TGCGCCAGCAGCCACGAGGGACAGGGCTATGAAGCTTTCTTT.

The chain recombines TRBV6-2 or TRBV6-3 with TRBJ1-2; the D is unclear. This CDR3 is built from 13 residues. Per germline, CDR1 MNHEY and CDR2 SVGEGT. The V and J ends lost 4 bases and 5 bases respectively, with 11 bases between them. CDR3 nucleotides: TGTGCCAGCAGTTCCGGGTCCTCTTATGGCTACACCTTC. This gives the protein CASSSGSSYGYTF.

The rearrangement joins TRBV6-5 to TRBJ1-5; 8 bases map to TRBD1. The CDR3 covers 15 residues. Germline V gene data show CDR1 as MNHEY and CDR2 as SVGAGI. With 5 bases clipped from V and 2 bases from J, the junction kept 5 bases outside the gene matches. The CDR3 sequence is CASSQMTGGNQPQHF. The CDR3 bases are TGTGCCAGCAGTCAGATGACAGGGGGCAATCAGCCCCAGCATTTT.

The chain uses TRBV12-5 and TRBJ1-1, with 7 bases aligning to TRBD1. Per the germline V gene, CDR1 is LGHNT and CDR2 is FRNRAP. CDR3 size: 17 residues. J lost 3 bases, V lost 6 bases, and 16 bases had no gene match. This CDR3 is CASGTTGQGRGYTEAFF. DNA for the CDR3: TGTGCTAGTGGAACAACAGGGCAGGGCAGGGGGTACACTGAAGCTTTCTTT.

The rearrangement uses TRBV18 and TRBJ2-5; TRBD2 matches 9 bases. J gave up 7 bases and V 6 bases, and 12 bases lay outside the gene matches. Germline CDR1 reads KGHSH; CDR2 reads LQKENI. This CDR3 has 15 residues. CDR3 region: CASSRLAALTGTQYF. The CDR3 coding sequence is TGTGCCAGCTCGCGACTAGCGGCCCTGACGGGGACCCAGTACTTC.

This clone was seen more than once but under ten times. The chain carries TRBV7-8 and TRBJ2-7; TRBD2 is a possible D gene (6 bases). CDR1 is SGHVS and CDR2 is FQNEAQ in the germline V gene. Trimming stripped 5 bases from V and 2 bases from J, with 13 bases between. The CDR3 sequence is 14 residues long. CDR3 coding DNA: TGTGCCAGCAGCCTTGTCGCGGGAACCTACGAGCAGTACTTC. Its translation: CASSLVAGTYEQYF.

The chain recombines TRBV3-1 (or the pseudogene TRBV3-2) with TRBJ1-5; 9 nucleotides agree with TRBD1. Per the germline V gene, CDR1 is LGHDT and CDR2 is YNNKEL (reference sequence). With V trimmed by 4 bases and J by 6 bases, 4 bases remained unmatched. The CDR3 contains 14 residues. In DNA, the CDR3 is TGTGCCAGCAGCCTGGGACAGGGCGGTCAGCCCCAGCATTTT. As protein: CASSLGQGGQPQHF.

V and J are TRBV10-3 and TRBJ2-3; 10 bases agree with TRBD1. CDR3 length: 15 amino acids. V gave up 6 bases and J gave up 3 bases; unmatched junction bases: 6. The germline V gene encodes CDR1 ENHRY and CDR2 SYGVKD. DNA for the CDR3: TGTGCCATCAGCGGGACAGGGGAGAAGACAGATACGCAGTATTTT. Residues: CAISGTGEKTDTQYF.

The rearrangement joins TRBV12-3 or TRBV12-4 to TRBJ2-7; 8 bases align to TRBD2. This CDR3 is built from 13 residues. With V trimmed by 3 bases and J by 5 bases, 3 bases remained unmatched. The CDR3 is CASSLGLVHEQYF. The CDR3, as DNA: TGTGCCAGCAGTTTGGGACTAGTCCACGAGCAGTACTTC.

This chain uses TRBV5-1 with TRBJ2-3, with 14 bases matching TRBD2. The germline V gene encodes CDR1 SGHRS and CDR2 YFSETQ. CDR3 length equals 19 residues. V lost 2 bases, J lost 0 bases, and 8 bases stayed unmatched. DNA of the CDR3: TGCGCCAGCAGCTTTGGACTAGCGGGAGGAACAATTAGCACAGATACGCAGTATTTT. Translating it yields CASSFGLAGGTISTDTQYF. The full variable domain, with the rest looked up from reference TRBV5-1 and TRBJ2-3, is KAGVTQTPRYLIKTRGQQVTLSCSPISGHRSVSWYQQTPGQGLQFLFEYFSETQRNKGNFPGRFSGRQFSNSRSEMNVSTLELGDSALYLCASSFGLAGGTISTDTQYFGPGTRLTVL.

CDR3: CASSGLTGLGNIQYF. The DNA for the CDR3 is TGTGCCAGCAGTGGGCTGACAGGGTTGGGAAACATTCAGTACTTC. The V call is TRBV27, the J call TRBJ2-4, with 7 bases identical to TRBD1. V was clipped by 5 bases and J by 6 bases; unmatched bases: 10. This CDR3 has 15 amino acids. Germline V gene lookup returns CDR1 MNHEY and CDR2 SMNVEV (reference sequence).

This chain uses TRBV7-6 with TRBJ2-7; 8 bases match TRBD2. The CDR3 length is 15 residues. In germline, CDR1 is SGHVS, CDR2 FNYEAQ. The junction had 9 bases not matched to a gene; V was cut back by 3 bases and J by 5 bases. The CDR3 coding sequence is TGTGCCAGCAGCTTCCAAGCGGGAGTTGTAGACGAGCAGTACTTC. It encodes CASSFQAGVVDEQYF.

This clone was seen a few times. The rearrangement links TRBV19 to TRBJ2-7; 15 bases are shared with TRBD2. Trimming took 5 bases from V and 7 from J; bases not matched to a gene: 6. The germline V gene encodes CDR1 LNHDA and CDR2 SQIVND (reference sequence). The CDR3 loop spans 15 amino acids. This CDR3 reads CASSFRTSGRGEQYF. DNA of the CDR3: TGTGCCAGTAGTTTCCGGACTAGCGGGAGGGGAGAGCAGTACTTC.

V gene TRBV7-9 combines with J gene TRBJ1-4; TRBD1 aligns across 9 bases. V gave up 5 bases and J gave up 7 bases; unmatched junction bases: 14. Germline values: CDR1 SEHNR, CDR2 FQNEAQ (reference sequence). CDR3 size: 17 residues. The CDR3 region is CASSLQGARKIGEKLFF. The DNA of the CDR3 is TGTGCCAGCAGCCTACAGGGGGCTCGGAAGATAGGTGAAAAACTGTTTTTT. The full variable domain, completed using reference TRBV7-9 and TRBJ1-4, is DTGVSQNPRHKITKRGQNVTFRCDPISEHNRLYWYRQTLGQGPEFLTYFQNEAQLEKSRLLSDRFSAERPKGSFSTLEIQRTEQGDSAMYLCASSLQGARKIGEKLFFGSGTQLSVL.

The chain joins TRBV27 to TRBJ2-5, with 13 bases that match TRBD2. After removal of 6 bases from V and 5 bases from J, the junction contained 6 bases not matched to a gene. This CDR3 has 15 residues. Per the germline V gene, CDR1 is MNHEY and CDR2 is SMNVEV (reference sequence). The CDR3 sequence: CASRVGLAGVETQYF. In nucleotides, the CDR3 is TGTGCCAGCAGGGTTGGACTAGCGGGAGTGGAGACCCAGTACTTC.

This chain connects TRBV7-9 to TRBJ1-5, with 8 positions matching TRBD1. V gave up 3 bases and J gave up 5 bases; unmatched junction bases: 9. Germline CDR1 SEHNR, CDR2 FQNEAQ (reference sequence). This CDR3 is 16 amino acids long. CDR3 nucleotides: TGTGCCAGCAGCTTCGAGACAGGGGTCCTTCATCAGCCCCAGCATTTT. Translation: CASSFETGVLHQPQHF.

In DNA form, the CDR3 reads TGTGCCAGCAGTTTCGGGCGCAGGGAACTGTTTTTT. Its translation: CASSFGRRELFF. The V call is TRBV28, the J call TRBJ1-4, with a tentative D call TRBD1 (5 bases). This CDR3 region has 12 residues. Germline assignment: CDR1 MDHEN and CDR2 SYDVKM. Trimming shortened V by 3 bases and J by 12 bases, and 11 bases separated the two germline ends. The full variable domain, with the rest looked up from reference TRBV28 and TRBJ1-4, is DVKVTQSSRYLVKRTGEKVFLECVQDMDHENMFWYRQDPGLGLRLIYFSYDVKMKEKGDIPEGYSVSREKKERFSLILESASTNQTSMYLCASSFGRRELFFGSGTQLSVL.

The chain is built from TRBV5-4 and TRBJ2-1, with TRBD1 identical over 7 bases. J was trimmed by 5 bases and V by 3 bases; bases with no gene match: 5. The germline CDR1 and CDR2 sequences are SGHNT and YYREEE (reference sequence). The CDR3 extends over 14 amino acids. The CDR3 bases are TGTGCCAGCAGCTCGCCCACAGGGGACAATGAGCAGTTCTTC. Its translation is CASSSPTGDNEQFF.

CDR3 protein: CASSLGKGLAMETQYF. The CDR3 DNA reads as TGTGCCAGCAGCTTGGGAAAAGGACTAGCCATGGAGACCCAGTACTTC. The genes are TRBV5-5 and TRBJ2-5; 8 nucleotides agree with TRBD2. Germline CDR1 is SGHKS and CDR2 is YYEKEE (reference sequence). The length of the CDR3 is 16 residues. V was clipped by 0 bases and J by 5 bases; unmatched bases: 9.

This clone was seen more than once but under ten times. The V and J genes are TRBV4-1 and TRBJ1-5; 9 nucleotides agree with TRBD1. Looked up from germline, CDR1 is MGHRA and CDR2 is YSYEKL. This CDR3 contains 14 residues. V shed 4 bases, J shed 4 bases, and the junction held 2 bases outside the gene matches. The CDR3 DNA reads TGCGCCAGCAGCCCGACAGGGGGGAATCAGCCCCAGCATTTT. It codes for CASSPTGGNQPQHF.

The V call is TRBV5-1, the J call TRBJ1-1; D possibly corresponds to TRBD1 (6 bases). V lost 0 bases, J lost 2 bases, and 8 bases lay in between. Germline assignment: CDR1 SGHRS and CDR2 YFSETQ. The CDR3 is 14 amino acids. The CDR3 sequence: CASSLGGLNTEAFF. In nucleotides, the CDR3 is TGCGCCAGCAGCTTGGGGGGGCTTAACACTGAAGCTTTCTTT. The full variable domain, with the rest looked up from reference TRBV5-1 and TRBJ1-1, is KAGVTQTPRYLIKTRGQQVTLSCSPISGHRSVSWYQQTPGQGLQFLFEYFSETQRNKGNFPGRFSGRQFSNSRSEMNVSTLELGDSALYLCASSLGGLNTEAFFGQGTRLTVV.

The J gene is TRBJ1-2, the V gene TRBV6-2 or TRBV6-3, with D maybe TRBD1 (6 bases). The CDR3 totals 14 residues. V lost 2 bases and J lost 6, with 13 bases in between. Germline V gene data show CDR1 as MNHEY and CDR2 as SVGEGT. As DNA, the CDR3 is TGTGCCAGCAGTTACGGCAGGGGTGGTGATGGCTACACCTTC. It codes for CASSYGRGGDGYTF.

V is TRBV4-1 and J is TRBJ2-3; D possibly corresponds to TRBD2 (5 bases). Germline assignment: CDR1 MGHRA and CDR2 YSYEKL. Trimming removed 2 bases at V and 0 bases at J, with 9 bases between. CDR3 length: 15 residues. The CDR3 region is CASSQISGSTDTQYF. CDR3 nucleotides: TGCGCCAGCAGCCAAATCAGCGGAAGCACAGATACGCAGTATTTT.

A few counts support this clone. This chain links TRBV2 with TRBJ1-1, with no clear D. Trimming left V 3 bases short and J 7 bases short, with 9 bases between. In germline, CDR1 is SNHLY, CDR2 FYNNEI. The CDR3 is 12 residues long. The CDR3 DNA sequence: TGTGCCAGCAGTGAGACTCGGGATGAAGCTTTCTTT. This translates into CASSETRDEAFF.

V usage is TRBV28 and J usage is TRBJ2-3; 12 nucleotides line up with TRBD1. After removal of 6 bases from V and 6 bases from J, the junction contained 10 bases not matched to a gene. This CDR3 is built from 16 residues. Germline CDR1 MDHEN, CDR2 SYDVKM. The CDR3 DNA reads TGTGCCAGCAGCCCCGACTCCGGGACAGGGGGCGATACGCAGTATTTT. Protein product: CASSPDSGTGGDTQYF.

This chain uses TRBV19 with TRBJ2-7; 7 bases map to TRBD2. Trimming cost V 5 bases and J 6 bases; bases outside gene matches: 13. The germline V gene encodes CDR1 LNHDA and CDR2 SQIVND (reference sequence). The CDR3 extends over 15 amino acids. CDR3 loop: CASSVSGTTLGEQYF. CDR3 bases: TGTGCCAGTAGTGTATCCGGGACTACCCTGGGCGAGCAGTACTTC.